The 16 T cell receptor beta chains below all came from one sample that was sequenced in a study of T cells expressing NK-cell markers. Following a re-call of the 5' RACE reads, TCRdb has one entry per CDR3 protein and lacks DNA. The sample table sets out 350,000 to 450,000 distinct CDR3 sequences. The specimen was blood T cells: a sorted CD56 or NKG2C T cell subset, CD4+ or CD8+ T cells, or bulk PBMC T cells (not recorded which). Every receptor here comes from a man between 18 and 69 years old in good health.

The chain recombines TRBV7-8 with TRBJ2-5; TCRdb gives TRBD1 as the D gene, but with no DNA this cannot be confirmed. The CDR3 length is 16 residues. Germline assignment: CDR1 SGHVS and CDR2 FQNEAQ. CDR3 in amino acids: CASSLGASGVGETQYF.

The chain joins TRBV7-2 to TRBJ1-6. There are 13 residues in the CDR3. Germline values: CDR1 SGHTA, CDR2 FQGNSA. CDR3 loop: CASSQLGRVGLHF. The variable domain in full, completed from reference TRBV7-2 and TRBJ1-6, reads GAGVSQSPSNKVTEKGKDVELRCDPISGHTALYWYRQSLGQGLEFLIYFQGNSAPDKSGLPSDRFSAERTGGSVSTLTIQRTQQEDSAVYLCASSQLGRVGLHFGNGTRLTVT.

This chain uses TRBV2 with TRBJ2-7. The germline V gene has CDR1 SNHLY and CDR2 FYNNEI. This CDR3 has 15 amino acids. CDR3 region: CASSEVVRATYEQYF.

This chain links TRBV15 with TRBJ2-5; the TCRdb call, TRBD1, lacks DNA for checking. Germline values: CDR1 LNHNV, CDR2 YYDKDF (reference sequence). The CDR3 extends over 15 amino acids. The CDR3 reads CATRRSRGGEETQYF. The full variable domain, in which reference TRBV15 and TRBJ2-5 provide the parts outside the CDR3, is DAMVIQNPRYQVTQFGKPVTLSCSQTLNHNVMYWYQQKSSQAPKLLFHYYDKDFNNEADTPDNFQSRRPNTSFCFLDIRSPGLGDTAMYLCATRRSRGGEETQYFGPGTRLLVL.

This sequence joins TRBV2 and TRBJ2-3; checking the TCRdb D call of TRBD2 is not possible without DNA. This CDR3 region has 16 residues. Germline V gene data show CDR1 as SNHLY and CDR2 as FYNNEI. The CDR3 protein is CASSERLAVSTDTQYF.

This sequence joins TRBV7-2 and TRBJ2-3; TCRdb designates TRBD1, a call that cannot be tested without DNA. The CDR3 has 15 amino acids. Germline V gene lookup returns CDR1 SGHTA and CDR2 FQGNSA. Here the CDR3 reads CASSLSPGVTDTQYF.

The genes are TRBV5-1 and TRBJ1-1. The CDR3 runs 15 residues. Germline V CDR1 and CDR2: SGHRS, YFSETQ. The CDR3 spells CASRRNYVANTEAFF.

The CDR3 reads CASSLGTGTRDTQYF. V usage is TRBV5-1 and J usage is TRBJ2-3; the TCRdb call, TRBD1, lacks DNA for checking. The CDR3 extends over 15 amino acids. In germline, CDR1 is SGHRS, CDR2 YFSETQ. The whole variable domain, filled in from reference TRBV5-1 and TRBJ2-3, reads KAGVTQTPRYLIKTRGQQVTLSCSPISGHRSVSWYQQTPGQGLQFLFEYFSETQRNKGNFPGRFSGRQFSNSRSEMNVSTLELGDSALYLCASSLGTGTRDTQYFGPGTRLTVL.

The J gene is TRBJ2-3, the V gene TRBV5-1; the TRBD2 assignment by TCRdb is unverifiable without DNA. Looked up from germline, CDR1 is SGHRS and CDR2 is YFSETQ. CDR3 length: 18 residues. The CDR3 loop reads CASSLSPTSAGSTDTQYF. Complete variable domain (other parts from reference TRBV5-1 and TRBJ2-3): KAGVTQTPRYLIKTRGQQVTLSCSPISGHRSVSWYQQTPGQGLQFLFEYFSETQRNKGNFPGRFSGRQFSNSRSEMNVSTLELGDSALYLCASSLSPTSAGSTDTQYFGPGTRLTVL.

This rearrangement joins TRBV27 to TRBJ1-1; TCRdb selects TRBD1, and the lack of DNA leaves this call unchecked. The CDR3 extends over 15 amino acids. CDR1 MNHEY and CDR2 SMNVEV come from the germline V gene (reference sequence). The CDR3 here is CASSPAGTYLVEAFF.

The gene calls are TRBV11-2 and TRBJ2-6; lacking DNA, the TRBD1 call made by TCRdb goes unchecked. The CDR3 runs 18 residues. Per germline, CDR1 SGHAT and CDR2 FQNNGV. Here the CDR3 reads CASSLVPGLGSGANVLTF.

The chain links TRBV6-1 to TRBJ2-7; the TCRdb D gene call, TRBD1, has no DNA to confirm it. This CDR3 contains 13 residues. The germline V gene encodes CDR1 MNHNS and CDR2 SASEGT. This CDR3 is CASRGQGKQEQYF.

The chain links TRBV6-1 to TRBJ1-2; there is no DNA to check the TCRdb D call of TRBD1. This CDR3 is 15 amino acids long. CDR1 MNHNS and CDR2 SASEGT come from the germline V gene. CDR3 in amino acids: CASSAGGAENYGYTF.

The gene calls are TRBV7-2 and TRBJ1-2. This CDR3 contains 16 residues. The germline gives CDR1 SGHTA, CDR2 FQGNSA. CDR3 region: CASSPRDGSLNYGYTF.

The V gene is TRBV6-2 or TRBV6-3, the J gene TRBJ1-1. CDR3 length: 13 residues. The germline V gene has CDR1 MNHEY and CDR2 SVGEGT. This CDR3 is CASSYRSLGRAFF.

The V gene is TRBV19, the J gene TRBJ1-2; the D call of TRBD1 rests on TCRdb alone, since no DNA is present to check it. The CDR3 runs to 12 residues. Germline V CDR1 and CDR2: LNHDA, SQIVND (reference sequence). The CDR3 region is CASSPRQGIYTF.